One and the same sample provided the 15 T cell receptor beta chains below, sequenced in a study of CD8 T cells in ankylosing spondylitis. TCRdb re-derived calls from the 5' RACE reads in MiXCR, one entry per CDR3 protein. The sample has approximately 100,000 distinct CDR3 sequences, almost 8.5% seen once. The sample consisted of blood, either unsorted or a sorted T cell fraction (not recorded which). The receptor source for this set is a male donor with ankylosing spondylitis or in good health (not recorded which).

The rearrangement links TRBV27 to TRBJ1-5, with D possibly being TRBD1 (5 bases). V was cut by 1 base and J by 2 bases, with 6 bases left in between. Germline lookup yields CDR1 MNHEY and CDR2 SMNVEV (reference sequence). The CDR3 is 14 amino acids. The CDR3 nucleotides are TGTGCCAGCAGTTTATTACAGGGCAATCAGCCCCAGCATTTT. Translation: CASSLLQGNQPQHF.

There are many counts of this clonotype. The CDR3 reads CASSPGVNTEAFF. CDR3 sequence (DNA): TGTGCCAGTAGTCCCGGGGTAAACACTGAAGCTTTCTTT. The chain employs TRBV19 and TRBJ1-1; no clear D. V lost 5 bases and J lost 2, with 9 bases in between. CDR3 size: 13 residues. Germline V gene sequence: CDR1 LNHDA, CDR2 SQIVND (reference sequence).

With respect to this clonotype: One base away lies a much larger clone, so this may be a sequencing read error. This rearrangement joins TRBV9 to TRBJ1-1; D is uncertain. The CDR3 has 13 amino acids. The V gene's germline CDR1 is SGDLS and CDR2 YYNGEE. CDR3 DNA: TGTGCCAACAGCGCCGACATCAACACTGAAGCTTTCTTT. This codes for CANSADINTEAFF.

The chain employs TRBV7-9 and TRBJ2-2, with D hard to call. The V and J ends lost 11 bases and 0 bases respectively, with 10 bases between them. Germline V gives CDR1 SEHNR, CDR2 FQNEAQ (reference sequence). CDR3 length: 13 residues. CDR3 nucleotides: TGTGCCTCTCGGCAGCCGAACACCGGGGAGCTGTTTTTT. It codes for CASRQPNTGELFF.

Ten or more counts support this clonotype. V is TRBV9 and J is TRBJ2-2; perhaps D is TRBD1 or TRBD2 (5 bases each). Per the germline V gene, CDR1 is SGDLS and CDR2 is YYNGEE. CDR3 length equals 15 residues. With 3 bases removed from V and 7 bases from J, the gap between germline ends came to 16 bases. The CDR3 spells CASSAGTPLGGELFF. The CDR3 region has the DNA TGTGCCAGCAGCGCCGGGACCCCACTAGGCGGGGAGCTGTTTTTT.

This clonotype showed up many times. A read error may account for a junction end that differs from germline. The CDR3 nucleotides read TGTGCTAGCAGCGATAAGCGGACTAGCGCCTACAATGAGCAGTTCTTC. Its translation is CASSDKRTSAYNEQFF. The chain carries TRBV7-7 and TRBJ2-1; TRBD2 matches 9 bases. Germline V lookup: CDR1 SSHAT, CDR2 FNYEAQ (reference sequence). The CDR3 contains 16 residues.

The sample holds many counts of this clonotype. The CDR3, as DNA: TGCGCCAGCAGCTTCCCCAACCTAAACCTCGCTAGAGGGGACCGCACAGATACGCAGTATTTT. Encoded protein: CASSFPNLNLARGDRTDTQYF. The rearrangement links TRBV5-1 to TRBJ2-3, with D perhaps matching TRBD1 or TRBD2 (5 bases each). Germline CDR1 reads SGHRS; CDR2 reads YFSETQ. This CDR3 is 21 amino acids long. Between the trimmed V and J ends, which lost 2 bases and 1 base, there was a span of 29 bases.

This clonotype was recorded at least ten times. The chain joins TRBV9 to TRBJ2-1; D is ambiguous. This CDR3 is built from 16 residues. Germline-derived CDR1 and CDR2 are SGDLS and YYNGEE. The V and J ends lost 2 bases and 4 bases respectively, with 16 bases between them. CDR3 nucleotides: TGTGCCAGCAGCGTTCAAGCATCTCCTGTGTACAATGAGCAGTTCTTC. Its protein is CASSVQASPVYNEQFF.

This clonotype was found many times. This chain links TRBV9 with TRBJ1-1, with a weak D call TRBD1 (5 bases). The germline V gene encodes CDR1 SGDLS and CDR2 YYNGEE. Trimming cost V 2 bases and J 3 bases, with 14 bases left between them. The CDR3 spans 15 residues. The CDR3 DNA is TGTGCCAGCAGCGTCTGGGGGGAGAGCGACACTGAAGCTTTCTTT. Protein sequence: CASSVWGESDTEAFF. Filled out from reference TRBV9 and TRBJ1-1, the complete variable domain reads DSGVTQTPKHLITATGQRVTLRCSPRSGDLSVYWYQQSLDQGLQFLIQYYNGEERAKGNILERFSAQQFPDLHSELNLSSLELGDSALYFCASSVWGESDTEAFFGQGTRLTVV.

This clonotype was picked up many times. The genes are TRBV28 and TRBJ1-1, with 9 bases aligning to TRBD1. This CDR3 has 15 residues. The V segment lost 4 bases and the J segment 2 bases; nucleotides outside the gene matches: 5. Germline loops: CDR1 MDHEN, CDR2 SYDVKM. The CDR3 DNA is TGTGCCAGCAGTTCATTAACAGGGGGCAACACTGAAGCTTTCTTT. It yields the protein CASSSLTGGNTEAFF.

At least ten counts were recorded for this clonotype. The CDR3 region is CASRLAANTGELFF. CDR3 nucleotide sequence: TGTGCCAGCAGACTAGCGGCGAACACCGGGGAGCTGTTTTTT. The chain has TRBV9 and TRBJ2-2; 8 bases fit TRBD2. The V segment lost 5 bases and the J segment 0 bases; nucleotides outside the gene matches: 0. Germline CDR1 reads SGDLS; CDR2 reads YYNGEE. CDR3 length equals 14 residues.

This clonotype was recorded at least ten times. This chain links TRBV9 with TRBJ1-6; the D gene is possibly TRBD1 (6 bases). Germline CDR1 SGDLS, CDR2 YYNGEE. There are 15 residues in the CDR3. Trimming took 3 bases from V and 5 from J, leaving 12 bases between them. CDR3 sequence (DNA): TGTGCCAGCAGCGGCCGTGGACAGCATAATTCACCCCTCCACTTT. Residues: CASSGRGQHNSPLHF.

This clonotype was observed a handful of times. The rearrangement joins TRBV12-3 or TRBV12-4 to TRBJ2-6, with D perhaps matching TRBD2 (7 bases). The CDR3 has 19 amino acids. Trimming cost V 5 bases and J 3 bases, with 23 bases left between them. CDR3 coding DNA: TGTGCCAGCAGTGCCCCACCGGGGGGCCCGCCTGGTGGGGCCAACGTCCTGACTTTC. Protein: CASSAPPGGPPGGANVLTF.

Ten or more counts support this clonotype. CDR3 protein: CASSWTGPSYNEQFF. CDR3 bases: TGTGCCAGCAGCTGGACAGGGCCGTCCTACAATGAGCAGTTCTTC. This chain uses TRBV6-1 with TRBJ2-1, with 8 bases matching TRBD1. V dropped 6 bases and J dropped 1; count of bases not matched to a gene: 5. Germline-derived CDR1 and CDR2 are MNHNS and SASEGT. The length of the CDR3 is 15 residues.

This clonotype was picked up many times. This sequence joins TRBV20-1 and TRBJ1-4; TRBD1 matches at 7 bases. J gave up 7 bases and V 4 bases, and 9 bases lay outside the gene matches. This CDR3 comprises 14 residues. Germline V gene sequence: CDR1 DFQATT, CDR2 SNEGSKA (reference sequence). CDR3 coding DNA: TGCAGTGCTACAGATCGACAGGGTAGTGAAAAACTGTTTTTT. This translates into CSATDRQGSEKLFF.